The 26 T cell receptor beta chains below were found in one sample sequenced in a study of radiotherapy plus CTLA-4 blockade in lung cancer. Assay used: immunoSEQ multiplex PCR; TCRdb lists only in-frame clones, some missing. The data contain about 70,000 clones, 70% to 80% of them singletons. Source: peripheral blood, taken from a patient treated with radiotherapy plus ipilimumab. These receptors were collected from a human donor with non-small cell lung cancer who had a complete response to radiotherapy plus ipilimumab.

This sequence joins TRBV9 and TRBJ2-7, with D possibly TRBD1 on 5 matching bases. V gave up 3 bases and J gave up 1 base, with 8 bases separating them. CDR1 SGDLS and CDR2 YYNGEE come from the germline V gene. The CDR3 length is 13 residues. The CDR3 bases are TGTGCCAGCAGCGGGGGCCCGTCCTACGAGCAGTACTTC. Translating it yields CASSGGPSYEQYF.

V and J are TRBV28 and TRBJ1-5, with 8 bases aligning to TRBD1. V gave up 8 bases and J gave up 3 bases; unmatched junction bases: 9. This CDR3 has 15 residues. From germline, CDR1 is MDHEN and CDR2 SYDVKM. CDR3 residues: CASGGQVGNNQPQHF. The CDR3 DNA is TGTGCCAGCGGGGGACAGGTGGGGAACAATCAGCCCCAGCATTTT.

The V and J genes are TRBV4-2 and TRBJ2-1; possible D gene TRBD2, 7 bases. The CDR3 runs to 19 residues. Trimming pared 4 bases from V and 3 bases from J, leaving 25 bases between. Germline V gene lookup returns CDR1 LGHNA and CDR2 YNFKEQ. The CDR3 DNA follows: TGTGCCAGCAGCCGATCCACTAGGGGGGGCGGGGGAATCTACAATGAGCAGTTCTTC. Translation: CASSRSTRGGGGIYNEQFF.

V gene TRBV6-5 combines with J gene TRBJ2-7; D unclear. Trimming stripped 6 bases from V and 2 bases from J, with 14 bases between. This CDR3 is built from 14 residues. Germline-derived CDR1 and CDR2 are MNHEY and SVGAGI. The CDR3, as DNA: TGTGCCAGCAGGATCCGGGCCAGAACCTACGAGCAGTACTTC. Translating gives CASRIRARTYEQYF.

The CDR3 bases are TGTGCTAGTGGTCCCCTGGGACAGGGAAGGACTGAAGCTTTCTTT. This translates into CASGPLGQGRTEAFF. This sequence joins TRBV12-5 and TRBJ1-1; 9 bases are a match to TRBD1. This CDR3 is 15 amino acids long. The germline CDR1 and CDR2 sequences are LGHNT and FRNRAP. The trim removed 5 bases at V and 5 bases at J, leaving 9 bases unmatched.

This clone was recorded a few times. The chain employs TRBV30 and TRBJ1-4, with 9 bases matching TRBD1. CDR3 length: 12 amino acids. J lost 8 bases, V lost 6 bases, and 4 bases had no gene match. The germline CDR1 and CDR2 sequences are GTSNPN and SVGIG (reference sequence). In DNA, the CDR3 is TGTGCCTGTGACAGGGGGATCGAAAAACTGTTTTTT. Translation: CACDRGIEKLFF.

This chain connects TRBV5-4 to TRBJ1-3, with a weak D call TRBD1 (5 bases). V was trimmed by 0 bases and J by 4 bases, leaving 17 bases between them. The germline CDR1 and CDR2 sequences are SGHNT and YYREEE (reference sequence). The CDR3 has 17 amino acids. Here the CDR3 DNA reads TGTGCCAGCAGCTTGGATTTGGGGGGAATTGACGGAAACACCATATATTTT. Translated, it gives CASSLDLGGIDGNTIYF.

This clone was counted a few times. V usage is TRBV19 and J usage is TRBJ2-7; D is possibly TRBD2 (6 bases). The germline V gene encodes CDR1 LNHDA and CDR2 SQIVND (reference sequence). The CDR3 has 14 amino acids. Trimming shortened V by 5 bases and J by 5 bases, and 16 bases separated the two germline ends. In DNA, the CDR3 is TGTGCCAGTAGTGGAACCGCGACGGGGGACGAGCAGTACTTC. Protein product: CASSGTATGDEQYF.

This clone has just a few counts. The chain recombines TRBV14 with TRBJ2-3; D is unresolved. V was pared by 3 bases and J by 5 bases, with 6 bases between. This CDR3 comprises 12 residues. Germline assignment: CDR1 SGHDN and CDR2 FVKESK. The CDR3: CASSHWEDTQYF. The DNA for the CDR3 is TGTGCCAGCAGCCACTGGGAAGATACGCAGTATTTT.

The chain couples TRBV7-9 to TRBJ1-5; D is possibly TRBD1 (5 bases). CDR3 length equals 14 residues. V was clipped by 5 bases and J by 3 bases, with 11 bases between them. In germline, CDR1 is SEHNR, CDR2 FQNEAQ (reference sequence). CDR3 loop: CASSNQGINQPQHF. CDR3 DNA: TGTGCCAGCAGCAATCAGGGAATCAATCAGCCCCAGCATTTT.

This chain links TRBV11-2 with TRBJ2-1; D is undetermined. The CDR3 length is 15 residues. Germline-derived CDR1 and CDR2 are SGHAT and FQNNGV. Deletions cut 2 bases from V and 8 bases from J, with 16 bases between. CDR3 amino acids: CASSLILSSRDEQFF. Here the CDR3 DNA reads TGTGCCAGCAGCTTAATCCTCTCAAGTAGGGATGAGCAGTTCTTC.

The rearrangement joins TRBV19 to TRBJ1-2; D uncertain. V gave up 5 bases and J gave up 2 bases, with 3 bases separating them. The CDR3 runs 11 residues. Germline V CDR1 and CDR2: LNHDA, SQIVND (reference sequence). CDR3 bases: TGTGCCAGTAGTTCGAACTATGGCTACACCTTC. Translating gives CASSSNYGYTF. The full variable domain, its missing parts supplied by reference TRBV19 and TRBJ1-2, is DGGITQSPKYLFRKEGQNVTLSCEQNLNHDAMYWYRQDPGQGLRLIYYSQIVNDFQKGDIAEGYSVSREKKESFPLTVTSAQKNPTAFYLCASSSNYGYTFGSGTRLTVV.

The rearrangement uses TRBV9 and TRBJ2-2; tentatively, D is TRBD1 or TRBD2 (5 bases each). The CDR3 has 14 amino acids. CDR1 and CDR2 (germline): SGDLS, YYNGEE. With 0 bases removed from V and 6 bases from J, the gap between germline ends came to 9 bases. CDR3 coding DNA: TGTGCCAGCAGCGTAGTGTCGGGGCCCGGGGAGCTGTTTTTT. This codes for CASSVVSGPGELFF. Combining the CDR3 with reference TRBV9 and TRBJ2-2 gives the whole variable domain DSGVTQTPKHLITATGQRVTLRCSPRSGDLSVYWYQQSLDQGLQFLIQYYNGEERAKGNILERFSAQQFPDLHSELNLSSLELGDSALYFCASSVVSGPGELFFGEGSRLTVL.

The count of this clone is one. The chain uses TRBV19 and TRBJ1-2, with TRBD1 as a possible D gene (6 bases). V was clipped by 5 bases and J by 4 bases, with 8 bases between them. The germline CDR1 and CDR2 sequences are LNHDA and SQIVND (reference sequence). This CDR3 region has 12 residues. The CDR3 spells CASSDRFYGYTF. CDR3 DNA: TGTGCCAGTAGTGACAGGTTCTATGGCTACACCTTC.

The V and J genes are TRBV11-3 and TRBJ1-3, with D uncertain. The CDR3 spans 13 residues. The germline V gene encodes CDR1 SGHNT and CDR2 YENEEA. V was cut by 5 bases and J by 4 bases, with 9 bases left in between. The CDR3 loop is CASSQRAGNTIYF. CDR3 in DNA: TGTGCCAGCAGCCAGCGTGCCGGAAACACCATATATTTT.

The chain uses TRBV7-2 and TRBJ2-6, with unresolved D. The CDR3 has 18 residues. Germline CDR1 SGHTA, CDR2 FQGNSA. Between the trimmed V and J ends, which lost 1 base and 0 bases, there was a span of 13 bases. The CDR3 here is CASSLVGTQNSGANVLTF. The CDR3 bases are TGTGCCAGCAGCTTAGTAGGTACACAGAACTCTGGGGCCAACGTCCTGACTTTC.

The chain carries TRBV6-5 and TRBJ1-5, with no clear D. V lost 6 bases to trimming and J lost 2 bases, with 11 bases between them. CDR1 is MNHEY and CDR2 is SVGAGI in the germline V gene. The CDR3 is made up of 14 amino acids. This CDR3 reads CASRTGSGNQPQHF. CDR3 DNA: TGTGCCAGCAGAACGGGATCTGGCAATCAGCCCCAGCATTTT.

The rearrangement uses TRBV7-2 and TRBJ2-2; 10 bases match TRBD2. The CDR3 covers 19 residues. With 5 bases clipped from V and 4 bases from J, the junction kept 16 bases outside the gene matches. Germline-derived CDR1 and CDR2 are SGHTA and FQGNSA. The DNA of the CDR3 is TGTGCCAGCAGCCCCACGGGGTTTAGCGGGAGGAGGATCACCGGGGAGCTGTTTTTT. Its protein product is CASSPTGFSGRRITGELFF.

J is TRBJ2-7 and V is TRBV5-4; the match to TRBD2 covers 10 bases. Unmatched junction bases numbered 3, after V lost 0 bases and J lost 0 bases. CDR1 SGHNT and CDR2 YYREEE come from the germline V gene (reference sequence). The CDR3 is made up of 16 amino acids. The chain's CDR3 is CASSLAGLAISYEQYF. The CDR3, as DNA: TGTGCCAGCAGCTTGGCGGGACTAGCGATCTCCTACGAGCAGTACTTC.

The chain joins TRBV6-5 to TRBJ2-5; D possibly corresponds to TRBD1 (6 bases). Trimming left V 6 bases short and J 7 bases short, with 18 bases between. The CDR3 is made up of 14 amino acids. CDR1 is MNHEY, CDR2 SVGAGI, per germline. As DNA, the CDR3 is TGTGCCAGCAGCCAACTCGACAGGACCCGGACCCAGTACTTC. This encodes CASSQLDRTRTQYF.

The V and J genes are TRBV19 and TRBJ2-7, with D possibly being TRBD2 (6 bases). The CDR3 runs 17 residues. Germline V gene data show CDR1 as LNHDA and CDR2 as SQIVND (reference sequence). Trimming took 2 bases from V and 4 from J, leaving 21 bases between them. CDR3 protein: CASSILRGLPLEYEQYF. Here the CDR3 DNA reads TGTGCCAGTAGTATACTTCGGGGACTCCCTTTGGAATACGAGCAGTACTTC.

This chain connects TRBV11-3 to TRBJ2-1; 11 bases are a match to TRBD2. The length of the CDR3 is 17 residues. Trimming cost V 4 bases and J 7 bases; bases outside gene matches: 12. Germline CDR1 reads SGHNT; CDR2 reads YENEEA. The CDR3 loop is CASSSRTSGSLFNEQFF. CDR3 nucleotide sequence: TGTGCCAGCAGCTCCCGGACTAGCGGGTCCCTATTTAATGAGCAGTTCTTC.

This chain connects TRBV11-3 to TRBJ1-3; 9 nucleotides line up with TRBD1. This CDR3 is built from 16 residues. Losses at the gene ends were 2 bases for V and 4 bases for J; bases not matched to a gene: 6. Germline-derived CDR1 and CDR2 are SGHNT and YENEEA. CDR3 coding DNA: TGTGCCAGCAGCTTATCCGGGACAGGGACAGGAAACACCATATATTTT. The encoded protein is CASSLSGTGTGNTIYF.

The CDR3 DNA follows: TGCAGCGCCCCAAGTCCGGACCGACCCTACAATGAGCAGTTCTTC. Translated: CSAPSPDRPYNEQFF. This sequence joins TRBV29-1 and TRBJ2-1; no clear D. Germline-derived CDR1 and CDR2 are SQVTM and ANQGSEA. The CDR3 is made up of 15 amino acids. Trimming took off 7 bases at V and 2 bases at J, with 18 bases between the two ends.

The J gene is TRBJ2-1, the V gene TRBV7-2, with a possible D match to TRBD2 (6 bases). Germline V gene data show CDR1 as SGHTA and CDR2 as FQGNSA. V lost 3 bases to trimming and J lost 4 bases, with 13 bases between them. This CDR3 spans 15 amino acids. The CDR3 loop is CASSLGMGGYNEQFF. The DNA for the CDR3 is TGTGCCAGCAGCTTGGGGATGGGGGGATACAATGAGCAGTTCTTC.

The chain recombines TRBV5-5 with TRBJ2-7; 8 bases match TRBD2. With V trimmed by 4 bases and J by 1 base, 10 bases remained unmatched. The germline V gene has CDR1 SGHKS and CDR2 YYEKEE (reference sequence). There are 16 residues in the CDR3. CDR3 in DNA: TGTGCCAGCAGCCCCCTTGGGTCGGGAGGGTCCTACGAGCAGTACGTC. The encoded protein is CASSPLGSGGSYEQYV.